A selection of T cell receptor beta chains follows, all from one sample in a study of cytomegalovirus exposure and HLA in healthy donors. Sequenced by immunoSEQ multiplex PCR; TCRdb stores in-frame clones only, minus some. The profile shows about 150,000 clones, roughly 89% of them singletons. Sequencing was carried out using PBMCs. Receptors were obtained from a woman in her late teens or twenties in good health and CMV-seropositive. The CDR3 runs from the conserved cysteine through the conserved F or W. The order of the fields is clone size, D gene, V gene, J gene, CDR3 DNA, CDR3 protein. D genes are given only for firm matches. Clone size is not always given. Where it is, it says once, few, many or a class for expanded clones.

abundance: NA; d_gene: TRBD1; v_gene: TRBV9; j_gene: TRBJ2-3; CDR3nt: TGTGCCAGCAGAGGGGGACAGTTCACAGATACGCAGTATTTT; CDR3aa: CASRGGQFTDTQYF
abundance: NA; d_gene: NA; v_gene: TRBV4-1; j_gene: TRBJ2-5; CDR3nt: TGCGCCAGCAGCCAAGAGCTTCTGGGGGCCGTCGAGACCCAGTACTTC; CDR3aa: CASSQELLGAVETQYF
abundance: NA; d_gene: NA; v_gene: TRBV9; j_gene: TRBJ2-3; CDR3nt: TGTGCCAGCAGCGTAGCCCCGGGGAGGACAGATACGCAGTATTTT; CDR3aa: CASSVAPGRTDTQYF
abundance: NA; d_gene: TRBD1; v_gene: TRBV2; j_gene: TRBJ1-1; CDR3nt: TGTGCCAGCAGGCAGGGACAGATGAACACTGAAGCTTTCTTT; CDR3aa: CASRQGQMNTEAFF
abundance: NA; d_gene: TRBD1; v_gene: TRBV6-5; j_gene: TRBJ1-2; CDR3nt: TGTGCCAGCAGTTGGCTACAGGGGGCTGAGGGCTACACCTTC; CDR3aa: CASSWLQGAEGYTF
abundance: NA; d_gene: NA; v_gene: TRBV4-1; j_gene: TRBJ2-1; CDR3nt: TGCGCCAGCAGCCAATCGGGGTCCAATGAGCAGTTCTTC; CDR3aa: CASSQSGSNEQFF
abundance: NA; d_gene: NA; v_gene: TRBV5-6; j_gene: TRBJ2-2; CDR3nt: TGTGCCAGCAGCTTTGCAGGGTCCACCGGGGAGCTGTTTTTT; CDR3aa: CASSFAGSTGELFF
abundance: NA; d_gene: NA; v_gene: TRBV7-9; j_gene: TRBJ1-3; CDR3nt: TGTGCCAGCAGCAAGGGACAAGGGACTGGAAACACCATATATTTT; CDR3aa: CASSKGQGTGNTIYF
abundance: NA; d_gene: NA; v_gene: TRBV5-1; j_gene: TRBJ2-7; CDR3nt: TGCGCCAGCAGTGATACTACCGGGGGCTCCTACGAGCAGTACTTC; CDR3aa: CASSDTTGGSYEQYF
abundance: NA; d_gene: NA; v_gene: TRBV7-8; j_gene: TRBJ2-3; CDR3nt: TGTGCCAGCAGCTTAGCCGGTTCGCCCTCCCTTCCAGATACGCAGTATTTT; CDR3aa: CASSLAGSPSLPDTQYF
abundance: few; d_gene: NA; v_gene: TRBV2; j_gene: TRBJ2-3; CDR3nt: TGTGCCAGCAGCACAAGACTGCTCACAGATACGCAGTATTTT; CDR3aa: CASSTRLLTDTQYF
abundance: NA; d_gene: NA; v_gene: TRBV6-6; j_gene: TRBJ2-7; CDR3nt: TGTGCCACACCGGAGGGTTCAAGGGGGGGAACAGGCGAGCAGTACTTC; CDR3aa: CATPEGSRGGTGEQYF
abundance: NA; d_gene: TRBD1; v_gene: TRBV18; j_gene: TRBJ1-2; CDR3nt: TGTGCCAGCTCACGAGGGACAGGGAGTATGTCCACCTTC; CDR3aa: CASSRGTGSMSTF
abundance: NA; d_gene: NA; v_gene: TRBV2; j_gene: TRBJ2-1; CDR3nt: TGTGCCAGCACGGCCCAGGCCCGTAATGAGCAGTTCTTC; CDR3aa: CASTAQARNEQFF
abundance: NA; d_gene: NA; v_gene: TRBV10-3; j_gene: TRBJ2-5; CDR3nt: TGTGCCATCAGTGAGTCGTCAGGACAAGAGACCCAGTACTTC; CDR3aa: CAISESSGQETQYF
abundance: NA; d_gene: TRBD1; v_gene: TRBV7-9; j_gene: TRBJ2-2; CDR3nt: TGTGCCAGCAGCCCCTTCCGAGGGGGCCGGACCGGGGAGCTGTTTTTT; CDR3aa: CASSPFRGGRTGELFF
abundance: NA; d_gene: NA; v_gene: TRBV28; j_gene: TRBJ1-2; CDR3nt: TGTGCCAGCAGTTTCCCAACAGTTAACTATGGCTACACCTTC; CDR3aa: CASSFPTVNYGYTF
abundance: NA; d_gene: NA; v_gene: TRBV30; j_gene: TRBJ1-6; CDR3nt: TGTGCCTGGAAAGGGGCAGGGGATTCACCCCTCCACTTT; CDR3aa: CAWKGAGDSPLHF
abundance: once; d_gene: TRBD1; v_gene: TRBV18; j_gene: TRBJ2-7; CDR3nt: TGTGCCAGCTCACCTGCGGCAGGGGGAACCTACGAGCAGTACTTC; CDR3aa: CASSPAAGGTYEQYF
abundance: NA; d_gene: NA; v_gene: TRBV18; j_gene: TRBJ1-4; CDR3nt: TGTGCCAGCTCACCAGGGGACTTAACTAATGAAAAACTGTTTTTT; CDR3aa: CASSPGDLTNEKLFF
abundance: NA; d_gene: TRBD1; v_gene: TRBV6-5; j_gene: TRBJ1-6; CDR3nt: TGTGCCAGCAGGGGGACAGGGGGAAATTCACCCCTCCACTTT; CDR3aa: CASRGTGGNSPLHF
abundance: NA; d_gene: TRBD1; v_gene: TRBV19; j_gene: TRBJ1-6; CDR3nt: TGTGCCAGTAGTTGGACAGGGGGCAATTCACCCCTCCACTTT; CDR3aa: CASSWTGGNSPLHF
abundance: NA; d_gene: TRBD1; v_gene: TRBV2; j_gene: TRBJ1-4; CDR3nt: TGTGCCAGCAGTGAACTGGACAGGGGGCGTGAAAAACTGTTTTTT; CDR3aa: CASSELDRGREKLFF
abundance: NA; d_gene: TRBD1; v_gene: TRBV29-1; j_gene: TRBJ1-4; CDR3nt: TGCAGCGTTGAAGATCGGAGGACAGGGAATGAAAAACTGTTTTTT; CDR3aa: CSVEDRRTGNEKLFF
abundance: NA; d_gene: NA; v_gene: TRBV7-9; j_gene: TRBJ2-4; CDR3nt: TGTGCCAGCAGCCACTATCTAGCGAACATTCAGTACTTC; CDR3aa: CASSHYLANIQYF
abundance: NA; d_gene: NA; v_gene: TRBV30; j_gene: TRBJ2-3; CDR3nt: TGTGCCCAGTCCAGGTTCACAGATACGCAGTATTTT; CDR3aa: CAQSRFTDTQYF
abundance: NA; d_gene: NA; v_gene: TRBV5-4; j_gene: TRBJ2-3; CDR3nt: TGTGCCAGCAGTCCAAACAGGGTTATCACAGATACGCAGTATTTT; CDR3aa: CASSPNRVITDTQYF
abundance: NA; d_gene: NA; v_gene: TRBV28; j_gene: TRBJ1-3; CDR3nt: TGTGCCAGCAGTTTTAGGGGGGGCCTTATTGGAAACACCATATATTTT; CDR3aa: CASSFRGGLIGNTIYF
abundance: NA; d_gene: TRBD2; v_gene: TRBV6-1; j_gene: TRBJ2-7; CDR3nt: TGTGCCAGCAGTCCCAGCGGGGGTCCTTCCTACGAGCAGTACTTC; CDR3aa: CASSPSGGPSYEQYF
abundance: NA; d_gene: TRBD1; v_gene: TRBV6-5; j_gene: TRBJ2-7; CDR3nt: TGTGCCTCAGGGGACAGAGCCTACGAGCAGTACTTC; CDR3aa: CASGDRAYEQYF
abundance: NA; d_gene: NA; v_gene: TRBV5-4; j_gene: TRBJ1-6; CDR3nt: TGTGCCAGCAGCCAGGACATGGCTGGGTCACCCCTCCACTTT; CDR3aa: CASSQDMAGSPLHF
abundance: NA; d_gene: NA; v_gene: TRBV30; j_gene: TRBJ1-4; CDR3nt: TGTGCCTGGAAGGGGACTTGGGCTCGAAAACTGTTTTTT; CDR3aa: CAWKGTWARKLFF
abundance: NA; d_gene: TRBD1; v_gene: TRBV7-9; j_gene: TRBJ1-1; CDR3nt: TGTGCCAGCAGCCCCGGACAGGTAGGCACTGAAGCTTTCTTT; CDR3aa: CASSPGQVGTEAFF
abundance: NA; d_gene: TRBD2; v_gene: TRBV5-1; j_gene: TRBJ2-7; CDR3nt: TGCGCCAGCAGCCCTGAGGGACTAGCGGGGGATATGGCCTACGAGCAGTACTTC; CDR3aa: CASSPEGLAGDMAYEQYF
abundance: NA; d_gene: TRBD1; v_gene: TRBV5-4; j_gene: TRBJ1-2; CDR3nt: TGTGCCAGCAGCTTACAGGGGCGAGAGGGCGGCTACACCTTC; CDR3aa: CASSLQGREGGYTF
abundance: NA; d_gene: NA; v_gene: TRBV12-5; j_gene: TRBJ2-7; CDR3nt: TGTGCTAGTGGTTTGGTATATCGGGGAAAGTACTTC; CDR3aa: CASGLVYRGKYF
abundance: NA; d_gene: NA; v_gene: TRBV4-2; j_gene: TRBJ2-4; CDR3nt: TGTGCCAGCAGCCCGAGCTACGGACAGCCACAAAACATTCAGTACTTC; CDR3aa: CASSPSYGQPQNIQYF
abundance: once; d_gene: TRBD2; v_gene: TRBV5-1; j_gene: TRBJ2-5; CDR3nt: TGCGCCAGCAGCCTATCTAGCGGGGATCAAGAGACCCAGTACTTC; CDR3aa: CASSLSSGDQETQYF
abundance: NA; d_gene: NA; v_gene: TRBV19; j_gene: TRBJ1-1; CDR3nt: TGTGCCAGTTCTAGGCATTCCCAGAAAGACGCTGAAGCTTTCTTT; CDR3aa: CASSRHSQKDAEAFF
abundance: NA; d_gene: NA; v_gene: TRBV6-1; j_gene: TRBJ1-2; CDR3nt: TGTGCCAGCAGCCAGACAGGCCACTATGGCTACACCTTC; CDR3aa: CASSQTGHYGYTF
abundance: NA; d_gene: TRBD1; v_gene: TRBV7-2; j_gene: TRBJ1-3; CDR3nt: TGTGCCAGCGGGGGGGCAGGGGGCCTTCCGCCCCGAAACACCATATATTTT; CDR3aa: CASGGAGGLPPRNTIYF
abundance: NA; d_gene: TRBD2; v_gene: TRBV9; j_gene: TRBJ2-1; CDR3nt: TGTGCCAGCAGCGTAACACCGGGACTAGCGGAAGAGCAGTTCTTC; CDR3aa: CASSVTPGLAEEQFF
abundance: NA; d_gene: NA; v_gene: TRBV4-1; j_gene: TRBJ2-3; CDR3nt: TGCGCCAGCAGCCAAGTGGACATGGGATTTCCAGATACGCAGTATTTT; CDR3aa: CASSQVDMGFPDTQYF
abundance: NA; d_gene: NA; v_gene: TRBV7-2; j_gene: TRBJ2-3; CDR3nt: TGTGCCAGCAGCTTAGTCGCGGGGGCCCTATCCACAGATACGCAGTATTTT; CDR3aa: CASSLVAGALSTDTQYF
abundance: NA; d_gene: NA; v_gene: TRBV5-1; j_gene: TRBJ1-1; CDR3nt: TGCGCCAGCAGCTTGGACAGCAACACTGAAGCTTTCTTT; CDR3aa: CASSLDSNTEAFF
abundance: few; d_gene: NA; v_gene: TRBV7-9; j_gene: TRBJ1-5; CDR3nt: TGTGCCAGCAGCTTAGGTTCAGGGGTAAATCAGCCCCAGCATTTT; CDR3aa: CASSLGSGVNQPQHF
abundance: NA; d_gene: TRBD1; v_gene: TRBV9; j_gene: TRBJ2-7; CDR3nt: TGTGCCAGCAGCGCCACCGGGACAGGTCCCTACGAGCAGTACTTC; CDR3aa: CASSATGTGPYEQYF
abundance: once; d_gene: TRBD2; v_gene: TRBV5-1; j_gene: TRBJ2-3; CDR3nt: TGCGCCAGCAGCTTGGCTTTTAGCGGGGTTTCTACGCAGTATTTT; CDR3aa: CASSLAFSGVSTQYF
abundance: NA; d_gene: NA; v_gene: TRBV2; j_gene: TRBJ1-5; CDR3nt: TGTGCCAGCAGTGAATCGTGGCAGAACAATCAGCCCCAGCATTTT; CDR3aa: CASSESWQNNQPQHF
abundance: NA; d_gene: TRBD1; v_gene: TRBV2; j_gene: TRBJ1-2; CDR3nt: TGTGCCAGCAGTCTTTCCCGACAGGGGGTCGATGGCTACACCTTC; CDR3aa: CASSLSRQGVDGYTF
abundance: NA; d_gene: TRBD1; v_gene: TRBV28; j_gene: TRBJ1-1; CDR3nt: TGTGCCAGCAGCCAGACAGGGGACGGAGCTTTCTTT; CDR3aa: CASSQTGDGAFF
abundance: NA; d_gene: NA; v_gene: TRBV5-1; j_gene: TRBJ2-7; CDR3nt: TGCGCCAGCAGTTCTACAGGGGAGGCCTACGAGCAGTACTTC; CDR3aa: CASSSTGEAYEQYF
abundance: NA; d_gene: TRBD1; v_gene: TRBV4-3; j_gene: TRBJ2-7; CDR3nt: TGCGCCAGCAGCCAAGAACGACAGGGGCCCTACGAGCAGTACTTC; CDR3aa: CASSQERQGPYEQYF
abundance: NA; d_gene: TRBD2; v_gene: TRBV9; j_gene: TRBJ2-4; CDR3nt: TGTGCCAGCAGCGTAGTAGAGCGGGGGAAAGGGCCACAAAACATTCAGTACTTC; CDR3aa: CASSVVERGKGPQNIQYF
abundance: NA; d_gene: NA; v_gene: TRBV19; j_gene: TRBJ2-2; CDR3nt: TGTGCCAGTAGTATAGCAGGGGTGGTCACCGGGGAGCTGTTTTTT; CDR3aa: CASSIAGVVTGELFF